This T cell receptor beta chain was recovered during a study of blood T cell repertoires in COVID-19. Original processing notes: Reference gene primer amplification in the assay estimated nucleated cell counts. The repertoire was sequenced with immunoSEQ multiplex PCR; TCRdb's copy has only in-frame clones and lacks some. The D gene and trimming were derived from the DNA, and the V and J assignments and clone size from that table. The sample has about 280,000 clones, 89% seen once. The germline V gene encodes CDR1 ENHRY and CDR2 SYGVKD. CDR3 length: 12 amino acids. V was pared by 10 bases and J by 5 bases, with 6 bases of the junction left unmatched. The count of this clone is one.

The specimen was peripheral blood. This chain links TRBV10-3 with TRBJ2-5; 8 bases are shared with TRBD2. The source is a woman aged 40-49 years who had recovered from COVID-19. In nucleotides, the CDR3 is TGTGCCAGCGGACTAGCACAGGAGACCCAGTACTTC. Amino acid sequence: CASGLAQETQYF.